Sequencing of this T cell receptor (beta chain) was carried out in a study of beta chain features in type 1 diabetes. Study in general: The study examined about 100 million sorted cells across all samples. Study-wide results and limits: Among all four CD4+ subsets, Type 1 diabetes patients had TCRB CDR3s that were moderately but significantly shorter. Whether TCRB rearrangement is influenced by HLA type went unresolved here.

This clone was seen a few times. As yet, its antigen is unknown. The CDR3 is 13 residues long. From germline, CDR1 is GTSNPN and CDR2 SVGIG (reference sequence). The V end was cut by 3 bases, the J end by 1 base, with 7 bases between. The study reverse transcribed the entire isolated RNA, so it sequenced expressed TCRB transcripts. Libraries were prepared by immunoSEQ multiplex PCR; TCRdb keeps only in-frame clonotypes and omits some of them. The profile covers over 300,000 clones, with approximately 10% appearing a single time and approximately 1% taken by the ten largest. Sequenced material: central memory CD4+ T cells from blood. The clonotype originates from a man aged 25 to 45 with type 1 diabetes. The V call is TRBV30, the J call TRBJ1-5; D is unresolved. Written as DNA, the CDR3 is TGTGCCTGGAGCCTACAGAGCAATCAGCCCCAGCATTTT. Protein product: CAWSLQSNQPQHF.